Sequencing of this T cell receptor (beta chain) was carried out in a study of T cells in Graves' hyperthyroidism and ophthalmopathy. Study findings and constraints: Ophthalmopathy cases were set apart from stable hyperthyroidism by a 13 V-J model.

The V gene's germline CDR1 is SGHVS and CDR2 FQNEAQ. The length of the CDR3 is 15 residues. Trimming removed 5 bases from V and 4 bases from J, with 17 bases in between. Amplified TCR beta CDR3 regions derived from RNA transcripts. The study used the HTBI primer set for a first-round RT-PCR of the TCR CDR3. TCRdb passed the multiplex PCR reads through MiXCR, listing each CDR3 protein once. The sample shows around 620,000 distinct CDR3 sequences, about 43% of them seen only once. This clonotype was counted many times. Antigen: not known. Diagnoses were established using clinical symptoms, serum thyroxine and TRAb, thyroid ultrasound and orbital computed tomography.

V and J are TRBV7-8 and TRBJ1-2; D ambiguous. This TCR was sampled from an adult woman with Graves' disease, either hyperthyroidism or ophthalmopathy (not recorded which). Sequencing was performed on peripheral blood or thyroid tissue (not recorded which). Written as DNA, the CDR3 is TGTGCCAGCAGCAGAACCTCGGGAAGGACCTATGGCTACACCTTC. Translation gives CASSRTSGRTYGYTF.